This TCR beta chain comes out of a study of T cell changes during pregnancy in multiple sclerosis. CDR1 SGHRS and CDR2 YFSETQ come from the germline V gene. This CDR3 has 15 amino acids. Trimming took 1 base from V and 4 from J, leaving 14 bases between them. Repertoires were generated with immunoSEQ multiplex PCR, while TCRdb's copy carries only in-frame clones and drops some. Among around 80,000 clones listed, about 93% were seen once. The chain couples TRBV5-1 to TRBJ1-2; tentatively, D is TRBD1 (5 bases). This TCR came from a female donor in good health, enrolled as a control in a pregnancy study. The specimen comprised peripheral blood, sampled in the second trimester of pregnancy. The CDR3 sequence is CASSLTGAKFYGYTF. The CDR3, as DNA: TGCGCCAGCAGCTTGACAGGCGCCAAATTCTATGGCTACACCTTC.